These T cell receptor beta chains were read from a single sample in a study of T cell changes during pregnancy in multiple sclerosis. The repertoire was sequenced with immunoSEQ multiplex PCR; TCRdb's copy has only in-frame clones and lacks some. The table records 79,000 or so clones, more than 80% of them present only once. Source: CD4+ T cells from peripheral blood mononuclear cells, taken before pregnancy. The origin of the receptors is a female donor with multiple sclerosis, enrolled in a pregnancy study. The CDR3 runs from the conserved cysteine through the conserved F or W. A D gene is named only where the DNA matches it firmly. Where a row states a size, it is once, few, many or the class of an expanded clone; other rows omit it.

clone size | J gene | V gene | D gene | CDR3 DNA | CDR3 protein
NA | TRBJ1-5 | TRBV7-8 | TRBD1 | TGTGCCAGCAGCTTAAGTGGACAGGGAGGCAATCAGCCCCAGCATTTT | CASSLSGQGGNQPQHF
NA | TRBJ1-2 | TRBV7-3 | NA | TGTGCCAGCAGCTTGAGGCGGGGCGACCCTGGCTACACCTTC | CASSLRRGDPGYTF
NA | TRBJ2-3 | TRBV5-6 | NA | TGTGCCAGCAGCCATCACTTAAAGGGAGGCACAGATACGCAGTATTTT | CASSHHLKGGTDTQYF
NA | TRBJ1-1 | TRBV29-1 | TRBD1 | TGCAGCGTCGGCTTATCAGGGGGCGGCACTGAAGCTTTCTTT | CSVGLSGGGTEAFF
NA | TRBJ1-4 | TRBV11-2 | NA | TGTGCCAGCAGCCCGTCGAGGGAAAAACTGTTTTTT | CASSPSREKLFF
once | TRBJ2-5 | TRBV11-2 | NA | TGTGCCAGCAGCTTAGATGCGCGCGTCGAGACCCAGTACTTC | CASSLDARVETQYF
NA | TRBJ2-1 | TRBV7-2 | TRBD2 | TGTGCCAGCAGCTTACGGCGACTAGCGGGAGGTAGCTCCTACAATGAGCAGTTCTTC | CASSLRRLAGGSSYNEQFF
NA | TRBJ1-5 | TRBV2 | TRBD1 | TGTGCCAGCAGCCCCACAGGGGGATTCAATCAGCCCCAGCATTTT | CASSPTGGFNQPQHF
once | TRBJ2-3 | TRBV5-1 | NA | TGCGCCAGCAGCTTGGACAGCTCTAGCACAGATACGCAGTATTTT | CASSLDSSSTDTQYF
NA | TRBJ1-4 | TRBV27 | TRBD1 | TGTGCCAGCAGTATACAGGGGGCTGGGGAAAAACTGTTTTTT | CASSIQGAGEKLFF
once | TRBJ2-2 | TRBV5-4 | NA | TGTGCCAGCAGCTTGCTAGACACCGGGGAGCTGTTTTTT | CASSLLDTGELFF
NA | TRBJ2-1 | TRBV5-6 | TRBD2 | TGTGCCAGCAGCCATACTAGCGGGGGGGCATGGTCCTACAATGAGCAGTTCTTC | CASSHTSGGAWSYNEQFF
NA | TRBJ1-2 | TRBV7-8 | NA | TGTGCCAGCAGCTTATTCGGAGTGGGTGGCTACACCTTC | CASSLFGVGGYTF
NA | TRBJ2-3 | TRBV5-1 | TRBD2 | TGCGCCAGCAGCTTGGGAGGGACTAGCGGCGTGGGTACGCAGTATTTT | CASSLGGTSGVGTQYF
NA | TRBJ1-3 | TRBV7-9 | NA | TGTGCCAGCAGCTTAGACCCAGTCTCTGGAAACACCATATATTTT | CASSLDPVSGNTIYF